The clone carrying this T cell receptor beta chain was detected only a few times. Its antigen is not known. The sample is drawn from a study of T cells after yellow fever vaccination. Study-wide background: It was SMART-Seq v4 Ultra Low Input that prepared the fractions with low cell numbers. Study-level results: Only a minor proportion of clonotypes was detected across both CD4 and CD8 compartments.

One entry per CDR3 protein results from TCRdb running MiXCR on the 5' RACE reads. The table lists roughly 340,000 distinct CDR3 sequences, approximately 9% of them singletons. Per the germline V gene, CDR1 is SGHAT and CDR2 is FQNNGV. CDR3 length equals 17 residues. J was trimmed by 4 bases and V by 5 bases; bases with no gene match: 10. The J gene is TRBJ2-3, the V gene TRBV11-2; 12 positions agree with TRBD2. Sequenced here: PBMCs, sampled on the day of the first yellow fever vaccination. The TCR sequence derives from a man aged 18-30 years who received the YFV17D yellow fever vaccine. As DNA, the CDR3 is TGTGCCAGCAGCCTAGGGGGTCTAGCGGGGGGGCCAGATACGCAGTATTTT. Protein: CASSLGGLAGGPDTQYF.